What follows is one TCR beta chain and its context. This clone has a single count. The specificity of this receptor is unknown. No base quality values were provided; no much bigger clone lies one nucleotide off. The entry originates in a study of CD4 T cells in lung cancer (dated by TCRdb to about 2019). Regarding the research as a whole: To find responses to candidate mutation-encoded neoepitopes, the study screened blood T cells from NSCLC patients and isolated neoantigen-specific CD4+ T-cell clones and TCRs. Tumor and non-adjacent lung tissue came from a few patients undergoing curative-intent resections for stage I-III non-small cell lung cancer. Aged 60 to 69 when blood was donated, the resected patients, most of whom were former smokers, had either lung adenocarcinoma or squamous cell carcinoma. Before blood donation, patients had received treatments including platinum chemotherapy, and some received nivolumab or pembrolizumab. The frequency of neoantigen-specific clonotypes in tumor resections, non-adjacent lung and cultured T-cell products was followed using TCRB deep sequencing.

Non-adjacent lung tissue was collected from the same resection as far as possible from the malignant lesion, at least 3 cm away. From its cysteine to its phenylalanine, the CDR3 spans 16 amino acids. Here the CDR3 DNA is all that survives: 48 bases in frame from base 1. Via the germline V gene (reference sequence), CDR1 is PRHDT and CDR2 FYEKMQ. V and J are truncated by 6 bases and 2 bases respectively, leaving an intervening sequence of 17 bases. Receptor amplification or capture employed the immunoSEQ multiplex PCR assay. DNA was isolated with Qiagen DNeasy or QIAamp micro DNA kits and TCRB sequenced with the Adaptive Biotechnology human TCRB sequencing kit. Sequencing of TCRB libraries was performed on an Illumina MiSeq. Processing in the source paper ran as follows. TCRB sequence data were analyzed with the kit provider's software, and tumor enrichment of clonotype templates was tested with Fisher's exact test. What TCRdb holds here is the immuneACCESS table cut down to in-frame rearrangements. Part of the clones is not present; checked against another copy, under half of the missing clones reflect an unresolved V gene, and the others are unexplained. D and trimming were read from the DNA, whereas the V and J calls and clone size are those reported in that table. For this sample the table gives about 10,000 clones, of which around two thirds were detected only once. The ten biggest clones cover approximately 15% of the sample.

Points the paper makes about the study in general: Some responses derived from blood might reflect in vitro priming of naive T cells or cross-reactivity instead of memory responses to the cancer.

The chain links TRBV13 with TRBJ1-5; TRBD1 could be the D gene, as 5 bases match. Material for sequencing was normal lung tissue taken away from the tumor. The source is a man between 60 and 70 years old with non-small cell lung cancer. The DNA is TGTGCCAGCAGTCAGGGAGGGCAGGGAGGCAATCAGCCCCAGCATTTT. Its translation is CASSQGGQGGNQPQHF.